This T cell receptor beta chain was identified in a study of cytomegalovirus exposure and HLA in healthy donors. Study results and limitations: Later analysis indicated greater clonal expansion among HLA-associated TCR beta chains than among equally common other chains. DRB1 showed the most TCR associations and HLA-C the fewest in a later analysis, as rates varied by HLA locus.

Primers for the PCR totalled 60 Vbeta and 13 Jbeta. Profiled with immunoSEQ multiplex PCR; TCRdb holds only in-frame clones, not every one. Of fewer than 200,000 clones listed, roughly 80% are singletons. With regard to this clone: Its specificity is not known.

The sample taken for sequencing was PBMCs. The TCR sequence derives from a young man in good health and CMV-seropositive.

In nucleotides, the CDR3 is TGTGCCAGCAGCTTGGATCGGGGTTTCGCTTTCTTT. Translation: CASSLDRGFAFF. V usage is TRBV5-4 and J usage is TRBJ1-1; D remains ambiguous. This CDR3 has 12 residues. Deletions cut 0 bases from V and 11 bases from J, with 11 bases between. The V gene's germline CDR1 is SGHNT and CDR2 YYREEE (reference sequence).